What follows is one T cell receptor (beta chain) and its context. These data are taken from a study of blood T cell repertoires in COVID-19. Germline V gene sequence: CDR1 LGHNA, CDR2 YNFKEQ. The V end was cut by 0 bases, the J end by 1 base, with 12 bases between. The CDR3 spans 17 residues. The repertoire was sequenced with immunoSEQ multiplex PCR; TCRdb's copy has only in-frame clones and lacks some. Of over 250,000 clones in the sample, 80% to 95% were seen once. Each participant's cohort was designated according to participant-reported clinical history. The source is a woman aged 25 to 39 who had recovered from COVID-19. This chain links TRBV4-2 with TRBJ2-2; TRBD1 is a possible D gene (5 bases). The sequenced material came from PBMCs or T cells enriched from blood (not recorded which). The CDR3 coding sequence is TGTGCCAGCAGCCAAGATCAGTCAAGGGGGAACACCGGGGAGCTGTTTTTT. It codes for CASSQDQSRGNTGELFF.